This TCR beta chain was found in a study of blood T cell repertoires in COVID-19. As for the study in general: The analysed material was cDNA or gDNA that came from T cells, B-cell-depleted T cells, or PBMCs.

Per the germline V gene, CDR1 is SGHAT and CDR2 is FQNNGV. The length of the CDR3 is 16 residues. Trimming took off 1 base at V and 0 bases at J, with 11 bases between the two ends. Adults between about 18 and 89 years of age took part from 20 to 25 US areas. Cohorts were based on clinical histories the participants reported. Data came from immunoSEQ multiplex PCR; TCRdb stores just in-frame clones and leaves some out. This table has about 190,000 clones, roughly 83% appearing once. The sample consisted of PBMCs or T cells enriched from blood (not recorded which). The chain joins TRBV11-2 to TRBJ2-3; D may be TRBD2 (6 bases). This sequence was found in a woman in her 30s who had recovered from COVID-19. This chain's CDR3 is CASSLAAGSSTDTQYF. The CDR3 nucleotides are TGTGCCAGCAGCTTAGCGGCGGGAAGTAGCACAGATACGCAGTATTTT. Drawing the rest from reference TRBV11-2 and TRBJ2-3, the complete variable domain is EAGVAQSPRYKIIEKRQSVAFWCNPISGHATLYWYQQILGQGPKLLIQFQNNGVVDDSQLPKDRFSAERLKGVDSTLKIQPAKLEDSAVYLCASSLAAGSSTDTQYFGPGTRLTVL.